This T cell receptor (beta chain) was profiled in a study of cytomegalovirus exposure and HLA in healthy donors. Findings and caveats of the study: The listing of 150 to 200 TCR beta chains classed them as cytomegalovirus-associated. As confirmed in vitro, a few CMV-associated chains were specific for CMV antigens.

The germline V gene encodes CDR1 MGHRA and CDR2 YSYEKL. Trimming left V 4 bases short and J 4 bases short, with 8 bases between. The CDR3 length is 13 residues. Note on this clone: Its antigen is unidentified.

Measured with immunoSEQ multiplex PCR; TCRdb has only the in-frame clones, and not every one. The table has fewer than 300,000 clones, approximately 88% seen once. These donors were members of the 120-subject validation cohort, a group separate from the approximately 620-subject first cohort. This TCR was sampled from a young woman in good health and CMV-seronegative. The sequencing sample was made of PBMCs. The chain combines TRBV4-1 with TRBJ1-5; tentatively, D is TRBD1 (5 bases). This CDR3 reads CASSRDLNQPQHF. Written as DNA, the CDR3 is TGCGCCAGCAGCCGGGACTTAAATCAGCCCCAGCATTTT.